These 20 T cell receptor beta chains came from one sample sequenced in a study of CD8 T cells in ankylosing spondylitis (dated by TCRdb to about 2017). Libraries were built with 5' RACE. TCRdb lists the instrument as Illumina HiSeq 2500. TCRdb's own reprocessing of the public reads used fastp at Q25 and MiXCR and kept productive beta chains. All rows with the same CDR3 protein become a single entry with the most common DNA and genes. The sample includes about 220,000 distinct CDR3 sequences, with 7.3% observed a single time. More than 13% of the sample belongs to the ten largest clones. These receptors have no identified antigens. Overall study results and their limits: Blood from ankylosing spondylitis patients appeared to be characterized by a TCR beta motif made up of under ten highly homologous amino acid variants.

The sequenced sample was blood, either unsorted or a sorted T cell fraction (not recorded which). The origin of the receptors is a male donor with ankylosing spondylitis.

The rearrangement joins TRBV28 to TRBJ2-3; 7 bases are shared with TRBD2. CDR3 length: 22 amino acids. CDR1 and CDR2 (germline): MDHEN, SYDVKM. J lost 4 bases, V lost 3 bases, and 28 bases had no gene match. The CDR3 reads CASSFSNLGRGGGLRIADTQYF. Here the CDR3 DNA reads TGTGCCAGCAGTTTCTCTAATCTAGGGAGGGGTGGGGGACTGAGGATCGCAGATACGCAGTATTTT.

This clonotype was recorded at least ten times. The chain recombines TRBV28 with TRBJ2-2; possibly TRBD1 for D (6 bases). CDR3 size: 14 residues. The germline CDR1 and CDR2 sequences are MDHEN and SYDVKM. V was cut by 3 bases and J by 3 bases, with 8 bases left in between. This chain's CDR3 is CASSLQGYTGELFF. The CDR3 coding sequence is TGTGCCAGCAGTTTGCAGGGGTACACCGGGGAGCTGTTTTTT.

This clonotype came up many times. Written as DNA, the CDR3 is TGTAGGCGGGGGACAACCTTTAGCACAGATACGCAGTATTTT. Translating it yields CRRGTTFSTDTQYF. The chain is built from TRBV21-1 and TRBJ2-3; TRBD1 was called by the table and not checked on the DNA. TRBV21-1 constitutes a pseudogene. The CDR3 runs 14 residues.

This clonotype was found many times. CDR3: CASSGGNTIYF. The CDR3 nucleotides read TGTGCCAGCAGCGGTGGAAACACCATATATTTT. The rearrangement uses TRBV6-5 and TRBJ1-3; the D is unclear. The CDR3 extends over 11 amino acids. Germline assignment: CDR1 MNHEY and CDR2 SVGAGI. Trimming left V 6 bases short and J 3 bases short, with 3 bases between.

This clonotype was counted many times. The chain is built from TRBV14 and TRBJ2-7; 7 positions match TRBD1. The CDR3 totals 15 residues. From germline, CDR1 is SGHDN and CDR2 FVKESK. Unmatched junction bases numbered 6, after V lost 2 bases and J lost 2 bases. CDR3 loop: CASSQSPRGTYEQYF. For the CDR3, the DNA is TGTGCCAGCAGCCAAAGCCCCAGGGGGACCTACGAGCAGTACTTC.

The chain links TRBV15 to TRBJ2-1; D may be TRBD2 (6 bases). The ends were cut back, 0 bases at V and 5 bases at J, with 11 bases in the middle. Germline V gives CDR1 LNHNV, CDR2 YYDKDF (reference sequence). The CDR3 has 15 amino acids. Here the CDR3 reads CATSRDSAGNNEQFF. CDR3 nucleotides: TGTGCCACCAGCAGAGATAGCGCGGGAAACAATGAGCAGTTCTTC.

With respect to this clonotype: This may arise from a read error, as a much more abundant clone is one base away. The V gene is TRBV20-1, the J gene TRBJ2-1, with D uncertain. The CDR3 loop spans 12 amino acids. Germline assignment: CDR1 DFQATT and CDR2 SNEGSKA (reference sequence). The CDR3 nucleotides are TGCAGTGCTAGAGGCAGAATCGGTGAGCAGCTCTTC. This sequence encodes CSARGRIGEQLF.

The chain has TRBV5-6 and TRBJ2-3, with 8 bases that match TRBD2. Unmatched junction bases numbered 10, after V lost 1 base and J lost 6 bases. The CDR3 length is 16 residues. Germline CDR1 reads SGHDT; CDR2 reads YYEEEE. CDR3 amino acids: CASSLWSTAGADTQYF. The CDR3 nucleotides read TGTGCCAGCAGCTTGTGGTCTACAGCGGGGGCTGATACGCAGTATTTT.

V and J are TRBV7-9 and TRBJ2-5; D possibly corresponds to TRBD2 (5 bases). Trimming pared 7 bases from V and 2 bases from J, leaving 14 bases between. CDR1 is SEHNR and CDR2 is FQNEAQ in the germline V gene (reference sequence). This CDR3 comprises 14 residues. CDR3 amino acids: CASTPGSGQETQYF. The DNA for the CDR3 is TGTGCCAGCACCCCTGGGTCGGGACAAGAGACCCAGTACTTC.

This clonotype was seen at least ten times. The rearrangement joins TRBV6-2 or TRBV6-3 to TRBJ2-3; D unclear. The CDR3 covers 14 residues. Germline V CDR1 and CDR2: MNHEY, SVGEGT. The V gene lost 8 bases and the J gene lost 0 bases, with 12 bases spanning the gap. CDR3 coding DNA: TGTGCCAGCGCCCGAAGCTTCAGCACAGATACGCAGTATTTT. Translation gives CASARSFSTDTQYF.

This clonotype was seen many times. The chain uses TRBV27 and TRBJ2-5; TRBD1 aligns across 10 bases. Germline CDR1 reads MNHEY; CDR2 reads SMNVEV (reference sequence). CDR3 size: 15 residues. The J segment lost 3 bases and the V segment lost 2 bases, leaving 3 bases of the junction unmatched. CDR3 region: CASSLMGTGEETQYF. In nucleotides, the CDR3 is TGTGCCAGCAGTTTAATGGGGACAGGGGAAGAGACCCAGTACTTC.

The chain joins TRBV10-3 to TRBJ2-7; D is unresolved. CDR3 size: 14 residues. The germline CDR1 and CDR2 sequences are ENHRY and SYGVKD. The V and J ends lost 4 bases and 3 bases respectively, with 13 bases between them. CDR3 bases: TGTGCCATCAGTGCTGACGGAGCCGGCTACGAGCAGTACTTC. It encodes CAISADGAGYEQYF.

This clonotype came up many times. The gene calls are TRBV29-1 and TRBJ1-5; tentatively, D is TRBD1 (5 bases). V was shortened by 6 bases and J by 3 bases, with 12 bases between the two germline ends. Germline V gives CDR1 SQVTM, CDR2 ANQGSEA. This CDR3 region has 13 residues. The CDR3 reads CSVGGRFNQPQHF. In DNA form, the CDR3 reads TGCAGCGTGGGGGGGAGGTTCAATCAGCCCCAGCATTTT.

This clonotype was seen ten or more times. The rearrangement uses TRBV5-1 and TRBJ2-5; 9 bases agree with TRBD2. The CDR3 has 15 residues. The germline V gene encodes CDR1 SGHRS and CDR2 YFSETQ. Trimming took 4 bases from V and 1 from J; bases not matched to a gene: 5. The CDR3 DNA reads as TGCGCCAGCAGCCTCGGGACTAGCATCCAAGAGACCCAGTACTTC. This encodes CASSLGTSIQETQYF.

This clonotype was seen more than once but under ten times. The chain couples TRBV6-2 or TRBV6-3 to TRBJ2-1, with 7 bases identical to TRBD1. The CDR3 has 14 amino acids. CDR1 is MNHEY and CDR2 is SVGEGT in the germline V gene. V shed 1 base, J shed 10 bases, and the junction held 7 bases outside the gene matches. This CDR3 reads CASSYYNRGNEQFF. CDR3 DNA: TGTGCCAGCAGTTACTATAACAGGGGCAACGAGCAGTTCTTC.

This sequence joins TRBV11-1 and TRBJ2-7; 7 bases are shared with TRBD1. CDR3 size: 15 residues. The ends lost 5 bases at V and 0 bases at J; junction bases unmatched: 7. In germline, CDR1 is SGHAT, CDR2 FQDESV (reference sequence). The CDR3 nucleotides are TGTGCCAGCAGCCCGACAGGGTTTCACTCCTACGAGCAGTACTTC. It specifies CASSPTGFHSYEQYF.

In its sample, this clonotype was seen a few times. J is TRBJ2-6 and V is TRBV20-1; TRBD1 is a possible D gene (5 bases). V shed 4 bases and J shed 3 bases, with 19 bases lying between them. The CDR3 is 17 residues long. Germline V CDR1 and CDR2: DFQATT, SNEGSKA (reference sequence). In DNA form, the CDR3 reads TGCAGTGCTACGACCAGGGTATCTGTGTATGGGGCCAACGTCCTGACTTTC. This encodes CSATTRVSVYGANVLTF.

The V call is TRBV14, the J call TRBJ2-1; possibly TRBD2 for D (5 bases). The CDR3 has 16 residues. The germline V gene has CDR1 SGHDN and CDR2 FVKESK. The ends were cut back, 1 base at V and 6 bases at J, with 16 bases in the middle. The CDR3 protein is CASSQARTPAPNEQFF. The CDR3, as DNA: TGTGCCAGCAGCCAAGCTAGGACTCCGGCCCCCAATGAGCAGTTCTTC.

This clonotype was observed many times. The chain links TRBV2 to TRBJ2-2, with D unresolved. V lost 6 bases to trimming and J lost 5 bases, with 13 bases between them. This CDR3 has 14 amino acids. Germline V gene sequence: CDR1 SNHLY, CDR2 FYNNEI. CDR3 DNA: TGTGCCAGCAGCGGGTATTCCACGACCGGGGAGCTGTTTTTT. The encoded protein is CASSGYSTTGELFF.

In its sample, this clonotype was seen many times. The chain recombines TRBV12-3 or TRBV12-4 with TRBJ2-1; no firm D call. The CDR3 is 15 amino acids. V was cut by 3 bases and J by 3 bases, with 12 bases left in between. In DNA, the CDR3 is TGTGCCAGCAGTTTCGGAGAGTGGGGCTACAATGAGCAGTTCTTC. Amino acid sequence: CASSFGEWGYNEQFF.